One and the same sample provided the 10 T cell receptor beta chains below, sequenced in a study of blood T cells in healthy people across ages. It was with a sample-barcoded 5' primer and a J-beta primer mix that a second PCR of roughly 7 to 12 cycles was run. TCRdb independently ran MiXCR on the 5' RACE reads; one entry per CDR3 protein. The repertoire includes 550,000 to 750,000 distinct CDR3 sequences, 20% to 25% of them detected once, and about 3.6% sits in the top ten. Sequencing input: blood. Every receptor here comes from a man aged 65 to 79 in good health.

At least ten counts were recorded for this clonotype. The chain couples TRBV5-1 to TRBJ2-7; D gene unclear. CDR1 SGHRS and CDR2 YFSETQ come from the germline V gene. V lost 3 bases to trimming and J lost 7 bases, with 8 bases between them. The CDR3 has 11 amino acids. The CDR3 sequence is CASSSVNEQYF. The CDR3 coding sequence is TGCGCCAGCAGCTCGGTGAATGAGCAGTACTTC.

The chain couples TRBV18 to TRBJ1-5, with a tentative D call TRBD1 (5 bases). V was shortened by 5 bases and J by 0 bases, with 17 bases between the two germline ends. CDR1 is KGHSH, CDR2 LQKENI, per germline. The CDR3 consists of 17 residues. The CDR3 is CASSSRSRDSSNQPQHF. The DNA of the CDR3 is TGTGCCAGCTCATCTAGGAGCAGGGACTCTAGCAATCAGCCCCAGCATTTT.

The V and J genes are TRBV28 and TRBJ2-5; 11 nucleotides agree with TRBD1. Germline assignment: CDR1 MDHEN and CDR2 SYDVKM. The junction had 2 bases not matched to a gene; V was cut back by 5 bases and J by 0 bases. The CDR3 consists of 15 residues. Here the CDR3 DNA reads TGTGCCAGCAGTAGGACAGGGGGCCACCAAGAGACCCAGTACTTC. It yields the protein CASSRTGGHQETQYF.

V usage is TRBV5-1 and J usage is TRBJ2-3; TRBD2 aligns across 10 bases. Germline V gives CDR1 SGHRS, CDR2 YFSETQ. V shed 0 bases and J 4 bases; nucleotides not matched to a gene: 2. The CDR3 is made up of 15 amino acids. CDR3 protein: CASSLASGSADTQYF. For the CDR3, the DNA is TGCGCCAGCAGCTTGGCTAGCGGGAGTGCAGATACGCAGTATTTT.

V usage is TRBV2 and J usage is TRBJ2-1; 11 bases agree with TRBD2. The J call may be incorrect, as the DNA end agrees better with TRBJ2-5. The germline CDR1 and CDR2 sequences are SNHLY and FYNNEI. The CDR3 is 17 amino acids. Here the CDR3 DNA reads TGTGCCAGCAGTGTTAGCGGGGGGGCAGTAAGTGGAGAGACCCAGTACTTC. Encoded protein: CASSVSGGAVSGETQYF.

The genes are TRBV27 and TRBJ1-6; TRBD1 is a possible D gene (5 bases). The CDR3 consists of 13 residues. The V gene lost 6 bases and the J gene lost 17 bases, with 20 bases spanning the gap. Per germline, CDR1 MNHEY and CDR2 SMNVEV (reference sequence). CDR3 nucleotide sequence: TGTGCCAGCAGGTCTACCGGGACGGCCCTCTTCCACTTT. It translates to CASRSTGTALFHF.

This clonotype showed up many times. V is TRBV28 and J is TRBJ2-1, with 8 bases lining up with TRBD2. This CDR3 spans 14 amino acids. The germline CDR1 and CDR2 sequences are MDHEN and SYDVKM. V gave up 4 bases and J gave up 9 bases; unmatched junction bases: 8. CDR3 nucleotide sequence: TGTGCCAGCAGTTCCAGCGGGAGAATAATTGAGCAGTTCTTC. The encoded protein is CASSSSGRIIEQFF.

The genes are TRBV5-1 and TRBJ2-2; a weak D match, TRBD1 (6 bases). Germline loops: CDR1 SGHRS, CDR2 YFSETQ. The CDR3 has 15 amino acids. Trimming pared 0 bases from V and 6 bases from J, leaving 12 bases between. CDR3: CASSLGGGDPGELFF. CDR3 DNA sequence: TGCGCCAGCAGCTTGGGAGGGGGTGACCCCGGGGAGCTGTTTTTT.

This chain links TRBV7-9 with TRBJ2-5; 7 bases fit TRBD2. The end of the DNA aligns better with TRBJ2-1, so the J call may be wrong. The CDR3 consists of 18 residues. Germline V gene sequence: CDR1 SEHNR, CDR2 FQNEAQ (reference sequence). The DNA for the CDR3 is TGTGCCAGCAGCTACCACGACTGGGGAGGGCCTTCATACAATGAGCAGTTCTTC. Translating it yields CASSYHDWGGPSYNEQFF.

The table lists this clonotype with a few counts. The J gene is TRBJ2-3, the V gene TRBV5-1, with TRBD2 identical over 14 bases. The CDR3 covers 16 residues. J was trimmed by 10 bases and V by 4 bases; bases with no gene match: 11. The germline CDR1 and CDR2 sequences are SGHRS and YFSETQ. The CDR3 sequence is CASSLEGLAGVPAQYF. CDR3 bases: TGCGCCAGCAGCCTGGAGGGACTAGCGGGAGTGCCTGCGCAGTATTTT.